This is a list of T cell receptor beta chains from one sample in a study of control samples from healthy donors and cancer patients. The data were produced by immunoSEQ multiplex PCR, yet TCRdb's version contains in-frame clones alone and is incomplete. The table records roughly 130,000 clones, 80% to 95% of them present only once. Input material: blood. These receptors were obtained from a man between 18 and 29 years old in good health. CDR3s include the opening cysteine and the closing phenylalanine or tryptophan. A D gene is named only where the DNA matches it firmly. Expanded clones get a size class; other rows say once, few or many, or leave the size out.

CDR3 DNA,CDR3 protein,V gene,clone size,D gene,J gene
TGTGCCAGCAGCCAAAAGGTACAGTCTGGACAGTTCTTC,CASSQKVQSGQFF,TRBV3-1/TRBV3-2,NA,NA,TRBJ2-1
TGTGCCATCAGTGACCCCCTAGCGGGAGGGGGTACAGATACGCAGTATTTT,CAISDPLAGGGTDTQYF,TRBV10-3,NA,TRBD2,TRBJ2-3
TGTGCCAGCAGTTGGGGCCCGGTGAATCAGCCCCAGCATTTT,CASSWGPVNQPQHF,TRBV5-8,NA,NA,TRBJ1-5
TGTGCCAGCAGCTTAAGTGGGTTCGGCTCACCCCTCCACTTT,CASSLSGFGSPLHF,TRBV7-3,NA,NA,TRBJ1-6
TGTGCCAGTAGTATCAACAGTAAGTTCTCCTACGAGCAGTACTTC,CASSINSKFSYEQYF,TRBV19,NA,NA,TRBJ2-7
TGTGCCAGTAGTCCCCGTGGGAGTAGCAATCAGCCCCAGCATTTT,CASSPRGSSNQPQHF,TRBV19,few,NA,TRBJ1-5
TGTGCCAGCAGTGAAGTGGGTGCAACTAATGAAAAACTGTTTTTT,CASSEVGATNEKLFF,TRBV2,NA,NA,TRBJ1-4
TGTGCCAGCAGCCTCTCGGGGGCTAATGAAAAACTGTTTTTT,CASSLSGANEKLFF,TRBV7-9,NA,NA,TRBJ1-4
TGTGCCTGGAGTCGGACAGGGGGTTTTGAAAAACTGTTTTTT,CAWSRTGGFEKLFF,TRBV30,NA,TRBD1,TRBJ1-4
TGTGCCAGCAGCTTATTAGATGGGATCAATGAGCAGTTCTTC,CASSLLDGINEQFF,TRBV7-3,NA,NA,TRBJ2-1
TGCAGCGTAGAGCGGGAGGGCCCCGATACGCAGTATTTT,CSVEREGPDTQYF,TRBV29-1,NA,TRBD2,TRBJ2-3
TGTGCCAGCAGTGAATTTGGGGGCGCAACTAATGAAAAACTGTTTTTT,CASSEFGGATNEKLFF,TRBV25-1,once,NA,TRBJ1-4
TGCAGCGCCCCCCAGGTCCCCCGCACAGATACGCAGTATTTT,CSAPQVPRTDTQYF,TRBV29-1,once,NA,TRBJ2-3
TGCAGTGCTAGCCGTTCACCCCTCCACTTT,CSASRSPLHF,TRBV20-1,NA,NA,TRBJ1-6
TGTGCCAGCAGTTTGACAGGGAGCACCGGGGAGCTGTTTTTT,CASSLTGSTGELFF,TRBV6-5,once,TRBD1,TRBJ2-2
TGTGCCATCGGACAGGGCAGGACTGAAGCTTTCTTT,CAIGQGRTEAFF,TRBV28,once,TRBD1,TRBJ1-1
TGTGCCAGCGCGCTCGGGTATTCTAATGAAAAACTGTTTTTT,CASALGYSNEKLFF,TRBV3-1/TRBV3-2,NA,NA,TRBJ1-4
TGTGCCAGCAGCTTGACGTTGGACACTGAAGCTTTCTTT,CASSLTLDTEAFF,TRBV11-2,NA,NA,TRBJ1-1
TGTGCCACCAGCAGAGATCGCGATCTAAGTCCCCCCTACGAGCAGTACTTC,CATSRDRDLSPPYEQYF,TRBV15,NA,NA,TRBJ2-7
TGTGCCAGCAGTTACACGGGCAGCTCCTACAATGAGCAGTTCTTC,CASSYTGSSYNEQFF,TRBV6-5,NA,NA,TRBJ2-1